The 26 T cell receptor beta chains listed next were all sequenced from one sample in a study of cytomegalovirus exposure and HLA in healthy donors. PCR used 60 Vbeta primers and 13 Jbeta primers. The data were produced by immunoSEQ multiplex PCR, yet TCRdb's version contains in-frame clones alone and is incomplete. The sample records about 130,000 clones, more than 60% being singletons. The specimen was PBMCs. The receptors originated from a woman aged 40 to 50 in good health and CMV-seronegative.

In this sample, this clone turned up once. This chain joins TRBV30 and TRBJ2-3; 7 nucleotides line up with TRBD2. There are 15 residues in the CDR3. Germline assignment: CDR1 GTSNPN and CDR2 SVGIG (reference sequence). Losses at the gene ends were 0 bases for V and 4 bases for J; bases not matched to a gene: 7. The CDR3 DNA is TGTGCCTGGAGTGTACGGGGGGTTCTACCAGATACGCAGTATTTT. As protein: CAWSVRGVLPDTQYF.

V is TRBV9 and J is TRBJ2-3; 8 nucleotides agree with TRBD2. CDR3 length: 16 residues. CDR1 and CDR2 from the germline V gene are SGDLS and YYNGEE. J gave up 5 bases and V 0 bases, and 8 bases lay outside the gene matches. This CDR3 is CASSVAGGRLVDTQYF. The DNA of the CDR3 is TGTGCCAGCAGCGTAGCGGGAGGGCGTCTGGTAGATACGCAGTATTTT. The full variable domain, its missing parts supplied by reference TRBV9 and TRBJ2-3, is DSGVTQTPKHLITATGQRVTLRCSPRSGDLSVYWYQQSLDQGLQFLIQYYNGEERAKGNILERFSAQQFPDLHSELNLSSLELGDSALYFCASSVAGGRLVDTQYFGPGTRLTVL.

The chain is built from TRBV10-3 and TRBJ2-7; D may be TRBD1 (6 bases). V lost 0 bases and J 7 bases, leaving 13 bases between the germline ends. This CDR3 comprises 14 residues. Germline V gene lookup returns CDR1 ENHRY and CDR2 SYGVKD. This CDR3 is CAISESSRGREQYF. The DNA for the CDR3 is TGTGCCATCAGTGAGTCTAGCAGGGGTAGGGAGCAGTACTTC.

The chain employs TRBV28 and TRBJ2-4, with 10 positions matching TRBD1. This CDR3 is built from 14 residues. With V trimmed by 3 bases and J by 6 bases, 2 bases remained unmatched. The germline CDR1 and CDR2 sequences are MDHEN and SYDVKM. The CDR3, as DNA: TGTGCCAGCAGTTTGGACAGGGGGGGAAACATTCAGTACTTC. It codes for CASSLDRGGNIQYF. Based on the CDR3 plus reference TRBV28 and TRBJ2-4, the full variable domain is DVKVTQSSRYLVKRTGEKVFLECVQDMDHENMFWYRQDPGLGLRLIYFSYDVKMKEKGDIPEGYSVSREKKERFSLILESASTNQTSMYLCASSLDRGGNIQYFGAGTRLSVL.

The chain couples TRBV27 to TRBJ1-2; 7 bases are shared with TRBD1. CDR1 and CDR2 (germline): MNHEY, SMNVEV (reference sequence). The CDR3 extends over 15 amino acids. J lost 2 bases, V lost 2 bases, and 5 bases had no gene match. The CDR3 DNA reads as TGTGCCAGCAGTTTAGGCGGGACAGTGAACTATGGCTACACCTTC. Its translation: CASSLGGTVNYGYTF.

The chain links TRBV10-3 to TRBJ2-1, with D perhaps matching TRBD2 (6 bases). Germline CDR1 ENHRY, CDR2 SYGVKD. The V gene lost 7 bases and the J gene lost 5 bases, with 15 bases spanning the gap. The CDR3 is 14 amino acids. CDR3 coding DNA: TGTGCCATCAAGGGCGGGACCCGTGACAATGAGCAGTTCTTC. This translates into CAIKGGTRDNEQFF.

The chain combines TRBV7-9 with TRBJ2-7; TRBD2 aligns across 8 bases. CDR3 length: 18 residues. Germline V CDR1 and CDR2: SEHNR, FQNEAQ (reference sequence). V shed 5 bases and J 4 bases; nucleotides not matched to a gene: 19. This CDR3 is CASSIPRGGAGEVYEQYF. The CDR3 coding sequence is TGTGCCAGCAGCATCCCACGGGGGGGAGCGGGAGAGGTATACGAGCAGTACTTC.

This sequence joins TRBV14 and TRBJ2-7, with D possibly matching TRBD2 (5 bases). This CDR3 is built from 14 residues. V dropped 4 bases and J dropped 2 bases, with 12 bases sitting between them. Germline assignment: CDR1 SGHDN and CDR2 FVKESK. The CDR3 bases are TGTGCCAGCAGCCCCGGAGGTCTAACCTACGAGCAGTACTTC. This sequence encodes CASSPGGLTYEQYF.

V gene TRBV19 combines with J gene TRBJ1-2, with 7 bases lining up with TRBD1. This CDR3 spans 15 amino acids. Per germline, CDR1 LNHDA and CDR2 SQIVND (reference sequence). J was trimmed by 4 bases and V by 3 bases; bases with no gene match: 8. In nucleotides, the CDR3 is TGTGCCAGTAGTATTTCTGGACAGGCGATCTATGGCTACACCTTC. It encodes CASSISGQAIYGYTF.

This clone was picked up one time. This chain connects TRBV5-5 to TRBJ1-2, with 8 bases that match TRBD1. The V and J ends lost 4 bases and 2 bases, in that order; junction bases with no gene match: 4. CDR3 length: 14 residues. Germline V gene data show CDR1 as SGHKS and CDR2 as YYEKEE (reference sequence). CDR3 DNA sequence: TGTGCCAGCAGCCCGGACAGGGAGAACTATGGCTACACCTTC. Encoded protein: CASSPDRENYGYTF.

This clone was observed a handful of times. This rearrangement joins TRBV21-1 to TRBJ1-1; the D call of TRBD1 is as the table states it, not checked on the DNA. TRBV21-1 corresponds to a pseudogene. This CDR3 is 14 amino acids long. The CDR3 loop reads CASSSRDRGTEAFF. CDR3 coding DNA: TGTGCCAGCAGCTCCCGGGACAGGGGGACTGAAGCTTTCTTT.

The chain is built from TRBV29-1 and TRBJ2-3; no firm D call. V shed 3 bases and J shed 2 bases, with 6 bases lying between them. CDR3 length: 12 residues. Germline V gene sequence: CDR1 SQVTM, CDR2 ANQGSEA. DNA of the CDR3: TGCAGCGTTGATGCGAACACAGATACGCAGTATTTT. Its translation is CSVDANTDTQYF.

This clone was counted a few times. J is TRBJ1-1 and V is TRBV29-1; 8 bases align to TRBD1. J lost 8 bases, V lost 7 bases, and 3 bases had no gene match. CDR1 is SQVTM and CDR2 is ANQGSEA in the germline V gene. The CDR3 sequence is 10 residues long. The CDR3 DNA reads TGCAGCGGGGGGGACAGGGAAGCTTTCTTT. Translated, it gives CSGGDREAFF.

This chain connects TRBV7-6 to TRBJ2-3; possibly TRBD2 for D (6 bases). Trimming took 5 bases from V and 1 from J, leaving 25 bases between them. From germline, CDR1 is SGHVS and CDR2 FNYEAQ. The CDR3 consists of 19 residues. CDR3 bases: TGTGCCAGCAGCGGGCCTATCGTCGGGACTCCTGCCGGCACAGATACGCAGTATTTT. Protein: CASSGPIVGTPAGTDTQYF.

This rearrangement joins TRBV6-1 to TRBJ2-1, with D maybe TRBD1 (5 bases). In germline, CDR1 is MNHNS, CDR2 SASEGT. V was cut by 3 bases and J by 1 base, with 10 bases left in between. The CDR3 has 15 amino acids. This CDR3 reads CASSDAQGSYNEQFF. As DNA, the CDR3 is TGTGCCAGCAGTGATGCGCAGGGATCCTACAATGAGCAGTTCTTC.

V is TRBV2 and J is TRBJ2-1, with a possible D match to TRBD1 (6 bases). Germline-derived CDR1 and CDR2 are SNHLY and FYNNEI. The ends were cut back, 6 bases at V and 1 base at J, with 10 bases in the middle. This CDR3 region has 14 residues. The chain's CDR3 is CASRGDRSYNEQFF. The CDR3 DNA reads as TGTGCCAGCAGAGGCGACAGGTCCTACAATGAGCAGTTCTTC.

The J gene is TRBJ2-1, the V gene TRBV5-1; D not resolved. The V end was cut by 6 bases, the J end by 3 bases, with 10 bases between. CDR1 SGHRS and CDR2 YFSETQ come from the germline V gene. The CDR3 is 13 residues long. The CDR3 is CASTLGFYNEQFF. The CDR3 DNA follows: TGCGCCAGCACGCTAGGCTTCTACAATGAGCAGTTCTTC.

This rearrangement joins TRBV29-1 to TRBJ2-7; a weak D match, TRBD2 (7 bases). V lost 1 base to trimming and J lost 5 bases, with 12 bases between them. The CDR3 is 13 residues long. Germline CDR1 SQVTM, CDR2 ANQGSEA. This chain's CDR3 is CSVEVGGGHEQYF. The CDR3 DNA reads TGCAGCGTTGAAGTGGGAGGGGGACACGAGCAGTACTTC.

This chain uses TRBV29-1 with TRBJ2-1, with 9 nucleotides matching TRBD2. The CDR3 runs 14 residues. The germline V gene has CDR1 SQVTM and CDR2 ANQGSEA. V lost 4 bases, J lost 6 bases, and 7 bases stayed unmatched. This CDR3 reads CSVVRGGAVNEQFF. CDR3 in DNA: TGCAGCGTTGTACGCGGGGGGGCTGTCAATGAGCAGTTCTTC.

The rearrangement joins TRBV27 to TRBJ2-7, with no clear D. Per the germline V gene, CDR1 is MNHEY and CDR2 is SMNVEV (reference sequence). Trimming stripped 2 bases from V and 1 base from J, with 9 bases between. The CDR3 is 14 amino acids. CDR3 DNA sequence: TGTGCCAGCAGTTTAATCGCCCAGTCCTACGAGCAGTACTTC. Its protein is CASSLIAQSYEQYF.

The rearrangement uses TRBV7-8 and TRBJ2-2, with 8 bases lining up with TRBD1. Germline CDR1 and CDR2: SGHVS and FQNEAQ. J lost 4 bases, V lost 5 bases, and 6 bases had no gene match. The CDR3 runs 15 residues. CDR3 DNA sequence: TGTGCCAGCAGCCCCCGGACAGGGCTCACCGGGGAGCTGTTTTTT. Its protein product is CASSPRTGLTGELFF. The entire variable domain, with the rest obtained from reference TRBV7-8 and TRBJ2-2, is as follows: GAGVSQSPRYKVAKRGQDVALRCDPISGHVSLFWYQQALGQGPEFLTYFQNEAQLDKSGLPSDRFFAERPEGSVSTLKIQRTQQEDSAVYLCASSPRTGLTGELFFGEGSRLTVL.

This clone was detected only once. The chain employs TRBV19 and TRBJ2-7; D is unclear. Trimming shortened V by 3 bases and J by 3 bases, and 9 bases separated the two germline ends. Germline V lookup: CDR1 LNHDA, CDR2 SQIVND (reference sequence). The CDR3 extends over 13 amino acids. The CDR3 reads CASSMNPSYEQYF. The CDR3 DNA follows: TGTGCCAGTAGTATGAACCCTAGCTACGAGCAGTACTTC.

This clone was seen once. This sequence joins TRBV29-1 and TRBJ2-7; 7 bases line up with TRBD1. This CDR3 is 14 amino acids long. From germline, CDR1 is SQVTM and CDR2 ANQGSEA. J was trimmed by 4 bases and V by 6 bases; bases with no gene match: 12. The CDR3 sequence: CSVKRPGQQYEQYF. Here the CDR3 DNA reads TGCAGCGTCAAAAGACCGGGACAGCAATACGAGCAGTACTTC.

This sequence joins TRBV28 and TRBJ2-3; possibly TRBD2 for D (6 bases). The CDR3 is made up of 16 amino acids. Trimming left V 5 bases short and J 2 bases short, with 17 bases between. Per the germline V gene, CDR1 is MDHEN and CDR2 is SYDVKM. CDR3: CASSGTEGGFTDTQYF. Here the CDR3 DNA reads TGTGCCAGCAGTGGGACGGAGGGAGGTTTCACAGATACGCAGTATTTT.

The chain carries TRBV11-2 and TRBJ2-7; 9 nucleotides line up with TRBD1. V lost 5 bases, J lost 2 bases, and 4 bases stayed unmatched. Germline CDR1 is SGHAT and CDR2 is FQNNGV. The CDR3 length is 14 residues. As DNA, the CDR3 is TGTGCCAGCAGCCAGGACAGGGGAACCTACGAGCAGTACTTC. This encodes CASSQDRGTYEQYF. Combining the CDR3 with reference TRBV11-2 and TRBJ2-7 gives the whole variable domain EAGVAQSPRYKIIEKRQSVAFWCNPISGHATLYWYQQILGQGPKLLIQFQNNGVVDDSQLPKDRFSAERLKGVDSTLKIQPAKLEDSAVYLCASSQDRGTYEQYFGPGTRLTVT.

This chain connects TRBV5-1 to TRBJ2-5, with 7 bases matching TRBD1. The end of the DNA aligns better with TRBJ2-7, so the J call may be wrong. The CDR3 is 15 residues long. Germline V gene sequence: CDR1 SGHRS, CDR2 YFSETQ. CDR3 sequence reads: CASSLGAGGVYEQYF. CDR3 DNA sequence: TGCGCCAGCAGCTTGGGGGCAGGGGGAGTCTACGAGCAGTACTTC.